Listed below are T cell receptor beta chains from one sample, sequenced in a study of monozygotic twins with inflammatory bowel disease. TCRdb reprocessed the 5' RACE reads, keeping one entry per CDR3 protein, no DNA. The sample is made up of under 150,000 distinct CDR3 sequences, and the top ten hold 2% to 3% of it. What was sequenced was blood. These receptor sequences come from a human donor with ulcerative colitis or Crohn's disease, or a healthy co-twin of an affected twin (not recorded which). The CDR3 runs from the conserved cysteine through the conserved F or W. The order of the fields is J gene, V gene, CDR3 protein.

TRBJ2-3 | TRBV19 | CASTLGDTSTDTQYF
TRBJ1-2 | TRBV7-2 | CASSLEPRTAKTPPTF
TRBJ1-2 | TRBV20-1 | CSAPPLREVNYGYTF
TRBJ2-1 | TRBV4-3 | CASSQIAGEFNEQFF
TRBJ2-3 | TRBV7-2 | CASGGTSVTDTQYF
TRBJ1-1 | TRBV7-9 | CASSQVDRDSFF
TRBJ2-1 | TRBV6-2/TRBV6-3 | CASAKGRGVGNEQFF
TRBJ2-1 | TRBV5-1 | CASSLQGGEQFF
TRBJ2-7 | TRBV18 | CASSPGLAGGSYEQYF
TRBJ1-5 | TRBV15 | CATSRDQGRYQPQHF
TRBJ1-2 | TRBV6-6 | CASRQPNYGYTF
TRBJ2-5 | TRBV7-2 | CASSALGLAAVQETQYF
TRBJ1-6 | TRBV28 | CASRRRTGRDSPLHF
TRBJ1-5 | TRBV9 | CASSVGGGDQPQHF
TRBJ2-3 | TRBV5-4 | CASSRGPTKADTQYF
TRBJ2-3 | TRBV20-1 | CSAPGTGRTDTQYF
TRBJ2-7 | TRBV20-1 | CSARAGTFAYEQYF
TRBJ2-5 | TRBV5-1 | CASSYLMSVETQYF
TRBJ1-5 | TRBV20-1 | CSASSFVGTANQPQHF
TRBJ2-7 | TRBV6-1 | CASSKGRPSSYEQYF
TRBJ2-5 | TRBV6-2/TRBV6-3 | CASQSGGTSQETQYF
TRBJ2-1 | TRBV4-2 | CATVDSTYNEQFF
TRBJ1-1 | TRBV10-3 | CAISNRDRGSFTEAFF
TRBJ2-1 | TRBV12-3/TRBV12-4 | CASSLLDEQFF
TRBJ2-7 | TRBV20-1 | CSARDKTGFSYEQYF
TRBJ1-5 | TRBV7-2 | CASSLMTGGVGQPQHF
TRBJ2-3 | TRBV4-3 | CASSQDLGQDTQYF
TRBJ2-1 | TRBV6-5 | CASSYSGLAGGLKYEQFF
TRBJ1-1 | TRBV20-1 | CSASTGGTGMNTEAFF
TRBJ2-2 | TRBV7-2 | CASSLLALRDGELFF
TRBJ1-1 | TRBV28 | CASSSGVRGEAFF
TRBJ2-7 | TRBV4-3 | CASSQASGYEQYF
TRBJ1-1 | TRBV27 | CASNEGRGLMNTEAFF
TRBJ1-5 | TRBV6-1 | CASRAGQGIYQPQHF
TRBJ2-7 | TRBV12-5 | CASGLGQLRYEQYF
TRBJ2-4 | TRBV5-1 | CASSYTSVRAKNIQYF
TRBJ2-7 | TRBV10-3 | CAISTGGTGFTYEQYF
TRBJ2-2 | TRBV7-8 | CASRMLGSGGADTGELFF
TRBJ2-7 | TRBV6-5 | CASSFGTYDSSYEQYF
TRBJ1-6 | TRBV20-1 | CSAAGTERSSYNSPLHF
TRBJ2-2 | TRBV4-2 | CASSQKVGSAGELFF
TRBJ2-4 | TRBV5-1 | CASSLEGKGPNIQYF